One sample yielded the 4 T cell receptor beta chains listed below, sequenced in a study of blood T cell repertoires in COVID-19. The protocol was immunoSEQ multiplex PCR, while the TCRdb copy is restricted to in-frame clones and leaves out a portion. The sample carries under 45,000 clones, 80% to 90% recorded once. The specimen was peripheral blood. These receptors came from an elderly woman with active or convalescent COVID-19.

The gene calls are TRBV5-1 and TRBJ2-7; TRBD1 aligns across 10 bases. The germline V gene has CDR1 SGHRS and CDR2 YFSETQ. V lost 4 bases to trimming and J lost 5 bases; unmatched junction nucleotides: 6. The CDR3 consists of 14 residues. The CDR3 region is CASSRQGAFHEQYF. The CDR3 DNA is TGCGCCAGCAGCCGACAGGGGGCTTTTCACGAGCAGTACTTC.

V gene TRBV12-3 or TRBV12-4 combines with J gene TRBJ1-5, with D possibly matching TRBD1 (5 bases). The CDR3 is made up of 12 amino acids. V was clipped by 5 bases and J by 7 bases, with 9 bases between them. In nucleotides, the CDR3 is TGTGCCAGCAGTCCAGGGTTCCAGCCCCAGCATTTT. This sequence encodes CASSPGFQPQHF.

V gene TRBV5-8 combines with J gene TRBJ2-2; D gene uncertain. Trimming cost V 0 bases and J 1 base, with 4 bases left between them. The CDR3 length is 14 residues. Per germline, CDR1 SGHTS and CDR2 YDEGEE. The CDR3: CASSLVVNTGELFF. For the CDR3, the DNA is TGTGCCAGCAGCTTGGTAGTGAACACCGGGGAGCTGTTTTTT.

This clone was picked up one time. V is TRBV6-5 and J is TRBJ1-2; 9 bases are shared with TRBD1. CDR1 and CDR2 (germline): MNHEY, SVGAGI. CDR3 size: 12 residues. With 7 bases clipped from V and 8 bases from J, the junction kept 5 bases outside the gene matches. CDR3 protein: CASTRQGVGYTF. The CDR3 DNA follows: TGTGCCAGCACCCGACAGGGGGTGGGCTACACCTTC.